This T cell receptor beta chain was identified in a study of radiotherapy plus CTLA-4 blockade in lung cancer. Germline assignment: CDR1 SGHDT and CDR2 YYEEEE. The CDR3 consists of 13 residues. The V gene end was trimmed by 0 bases and the J gene end by 7 bases; junction bases not matched to a gene: 1. TCRdb's copy holds only in-frame clones and misses some; the assay was immunoSEQ multiplex PCR. Altogether some 50,000 clones are present, 65% to 85% being singletons, with the ten largest covering 2.5% to 4%. The chain uses TRBV5-6 and TRBJ2-1; 7 positions agree with TRBD2. The source of this sequence is a human donor with non-small cell lung cancer who had a partial response to radiotherapy plus ipilimumab. Specimen: peripheral blood, collected from a patient treated with radiotherapy plus ipilimumab. The CDR3 DNA is TGTGCCAGCAGCTTGGCCGGGGGGAATGAGCAGTTCTTC. Translated, it gives CASSLAGGNEQFF.